This T cell receptor beta chain was documented in a study of shared clonotypes between healthy human individuals. Notes on the study in general: Larger estimated richness was generally seen in naive subsets than in memory subsets.

To note about this clone: Its antigen remains unknown. Other DNA sequences from this sample encode an identical CDR3 as well.

Both subsets, CD45RA+ naive and CD45RA-negative memory, were split from the CD4+ cells. Trimming took 3 bases from V and 8 from J, leaving 5 bases between them. CDR1 and CDR2 from the germline V gene are DFQATT and SNEGSKA (reference sequence). This CDR3 has 10 residues. It was approximately 0.2 ug DNA, tens of thousands of T cell genomes, that sorted-subset replicate PCRs used. Authors' methods: ImmunoSEQ yielded junction-only sequences lacking quality scores, so filtering differed. Repertoires were generated with immunoSEQ multiplex PCR, while TCRdb's copy carries only in-frame clones and drops some. V and J calls and clone size are copied from that table; D and trimming were computed from the DNA. Here the sample spans approximately 2.3 million clones, approximately 93% being singletons.

This TCR derives from a man between 18 and 29 years old in good health. Some clones in this sample may be carry-over from other donors' samples. The V call is TRBV20-1, the J call TRBJ2-1; TRBD2 might be the D (5 bases). Source material: naive CD4+ T cells from PBMCs. The subset denotes: CD45RA+ positively selected. In nucleotides, the CDR3 is TGCAGTGCTAGGCGGGATGAGCAGTTCTTC. Amino acids: CSARRDEQFF.